The 6 T cell receptor beta chains given below trace back to one sample, sequenced in a study of low-dose radiotherapy and immunotherapy resistance in tumors. Time point defined: before trial treatment. With TRAV- and TRBV-specific primers, first-strand cDNA was made, covering the alpha and beta chains. For amplifying TCRs, the PCR ran for 20 to 25 cycles with Phusion, which was used together with a constant-region primer and the adapter on the V primers. TCRdb ran MiXCR on the reads and lists one entry per CDR3 protein. The sample yields around 79,000 distinct CDR3 sequences, 18% seen once. The source material was PBMCs, sampled before treatment. The receptors originated from a male donor with prostate cancer.

This clonotype showed up many times. V usage is TRBV6-8 and J usage is TRBJ2-5, with 14 bases that match TRBD2. The CDR3 loop spans 16 amino acids. With 3 bases clipped from V and 5 bases from J, the junction kept 5 bases outside the gene matches. Germline CDR1 MNHGY, CDR2 SAAAGT. The CDR3: CASSYRTSGGPETQYF. The CDR3 region has the DNA TGTGCCAGCAGTTATAGGACTAGCGGGGGGCCGGAGACCCAGTACTTC.

Ten or more counts support this clonotype. V and J are TRBV4-1 and TRBJ2-1; D gene uncertain. V lost 0 bases and J lost 2, with 5 bases in between. CDR1 is MGHRA, CDR2 YSYEKL, per germline. The CDR3 is 14 residues long. CDR3 sequence (DNA): TGCGCCAGCAGCCAAGACTCCACCTACAATGAGCAGTTCTTC. Translating it yields CASSQDSTYNEQFF.

This clonotype showed up many times. CDR3 residues: CASSSRQRENIQYF. CDR3 nucleotide sequence: TGTGCCAGCAGCTCCCGACAGAGGGAAAACATTCAGTACTTC. V and J are TRBV9 and TRBJ2-4; D may correspond to TRBD1 or TRBD2 (5 bases each). Trimming cost V 4 bases and J 5 bases, with 13 bases left between them. Germline values: CDR1 SGDLS, CDR2 YYNGEE. The CDR3 has 14 amino acids.

This clonotype was picked up many times. The chain recombines TRBV5-5 with TRBJ2-5; D is perhaps TRBD2 (6 bases). V lost 0 bases and J lost 5, with 11 bases in between. Germline CDR1 SGHKS, CDR2 YYEKEE (reference sequence). This CDR3 has 14 amino acids. This chain's CDR3 is CASSLGSGVETQYF. The CDR3, as DNA: TGTGCCAGCAGCTTGGGTAGCGGCGTGGAGACCCAGTACTTC.

This clonotype was counted at least ten times. This chain uses TRBV7-9 with TRBJ1-4, with 7 bases matching TRBD1. This CDR3 spans 14 amino acids. CDR1 is SEHNR, CDR2 FQNEAQ, per germline (reference sequence). V was pared by 5 bases and J by 3 bases, with 3 bases of the junction left unmatched. CDR3 region: CASSPTGPNEKLFF. DNA of the CDR3: TGTGCCAGCAGCCCGACAGGGCCTAATGAAAAACTGTTTTTT.

In its sample, this clonotype was seen many times. The rearrangement links TRBV7-2 to TRBJ1-6; the D is unclear. The CDR3 length is 15 residues. Germline CDR1 SGHTA, CDR2 FQGNSA. V was clipped by 6 bases and J by 0 bases, with 9 bases between them. CDR3 protein: CASSFTASYNSPLHF. DNA of the CDR3: TGTGCCAGCAGTTTTACGGCCTCCTATAATTCACCCCTCCACTTT.